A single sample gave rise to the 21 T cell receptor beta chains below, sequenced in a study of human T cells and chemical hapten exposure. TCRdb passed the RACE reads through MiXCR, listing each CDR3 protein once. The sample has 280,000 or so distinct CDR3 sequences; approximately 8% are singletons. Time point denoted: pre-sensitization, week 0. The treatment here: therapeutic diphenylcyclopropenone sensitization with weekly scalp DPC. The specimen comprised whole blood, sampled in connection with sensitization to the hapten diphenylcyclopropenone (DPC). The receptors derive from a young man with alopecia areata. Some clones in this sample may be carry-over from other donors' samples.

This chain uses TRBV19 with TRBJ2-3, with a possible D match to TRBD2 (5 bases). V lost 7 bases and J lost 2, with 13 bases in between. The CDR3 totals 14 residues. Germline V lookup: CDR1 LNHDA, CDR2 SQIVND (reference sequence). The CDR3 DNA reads TGTGCCAGTACCCCTAGGGAGTCCACAGATACGCAGTATTTT. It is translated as CASTPRESTDTQYF.

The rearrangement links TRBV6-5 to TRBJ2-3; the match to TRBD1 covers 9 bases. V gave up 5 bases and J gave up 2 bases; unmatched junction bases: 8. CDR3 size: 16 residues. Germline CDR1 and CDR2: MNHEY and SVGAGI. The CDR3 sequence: CASSIRQGEDTDTQYF. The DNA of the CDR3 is TGTGCCAGCAGTATAAGACAGGGGGAGGACACAGATACGCAGTATTTT.

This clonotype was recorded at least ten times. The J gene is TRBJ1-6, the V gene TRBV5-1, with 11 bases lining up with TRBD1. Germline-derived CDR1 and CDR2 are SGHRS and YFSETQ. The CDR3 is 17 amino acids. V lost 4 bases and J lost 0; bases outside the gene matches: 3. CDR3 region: CASSPGQGGSYNSPLHF. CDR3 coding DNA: TGCGCCAGCAGCCCGGGACAGGGGGGCTCCTATAATTCACCCCTCCACTTT.

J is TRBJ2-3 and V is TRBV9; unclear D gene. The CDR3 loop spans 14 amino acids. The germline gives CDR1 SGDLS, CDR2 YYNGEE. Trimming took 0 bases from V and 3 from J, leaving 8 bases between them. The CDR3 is CASSVEHYTDTQYF. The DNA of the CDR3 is TGTGCCAGCAGCGTAGAGCACTATACAGATACGCAGTATTTT.

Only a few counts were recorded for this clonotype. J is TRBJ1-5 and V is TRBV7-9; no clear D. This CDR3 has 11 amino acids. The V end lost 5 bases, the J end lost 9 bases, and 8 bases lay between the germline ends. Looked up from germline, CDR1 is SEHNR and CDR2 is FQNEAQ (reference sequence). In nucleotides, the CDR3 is TGTGCCAGCAGCCGTTCGGGGCCCCAGCATTTT. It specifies CASSRSGPQHF.

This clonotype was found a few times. For the CDR3, the DNA is TGTGCCAGCAGCTTCAGAAAGAGGGATCAGCCCCAGCATTTT. This sequence encodes CASSFRKRDQPQHF. The chain is built from TRBV7-3 and TRBJ1-5; unclear D gene. V lost 3 bases, J lost 5 bases, and 11 bases lay in between. Germline lookup yields CDR1 SGHTA and CDR2 FQGTGA. This CDR3 region has 14 residues. Full variable domain (rest looked up from reference TRBV7-3 and TRBJ1-5): GAGVSQTPSNKVTEKGKYVELRCDPISGHTALYWYRQSLGQGPEFLIYFQGTGAADDSGLPNDRFFAVRPEGSVSTLKIQRTERGDSAVYLCASSFRKRDQPQHFGDGTRLSIL.

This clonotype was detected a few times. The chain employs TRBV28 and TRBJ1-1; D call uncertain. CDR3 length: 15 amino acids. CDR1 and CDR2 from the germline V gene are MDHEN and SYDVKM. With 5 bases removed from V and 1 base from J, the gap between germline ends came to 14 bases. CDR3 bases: TGTGCCAGCAGTCCTGAATTGGGAGGGAACACTGAAGCTTTCTTT. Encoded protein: CASSPELGGNTEAFF.

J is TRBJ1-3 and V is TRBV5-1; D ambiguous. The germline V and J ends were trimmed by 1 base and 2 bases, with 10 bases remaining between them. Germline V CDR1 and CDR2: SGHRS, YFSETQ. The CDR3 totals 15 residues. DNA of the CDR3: TGCGCCAGCAGCTTGAGTCCAGGAACTGGAAACACCATATATTTT. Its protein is CASSLSPGTGNTIYF.

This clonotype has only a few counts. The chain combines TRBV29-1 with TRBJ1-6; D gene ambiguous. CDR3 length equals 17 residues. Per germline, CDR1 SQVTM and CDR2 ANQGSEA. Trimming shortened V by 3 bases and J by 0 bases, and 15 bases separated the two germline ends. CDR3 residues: CSVEGRKTSSYNSPLHF. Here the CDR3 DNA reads TGCAGCGTTGAGGGTAGGAAAACGAGCTCCTATAATTCACCCCTCCACTTT.

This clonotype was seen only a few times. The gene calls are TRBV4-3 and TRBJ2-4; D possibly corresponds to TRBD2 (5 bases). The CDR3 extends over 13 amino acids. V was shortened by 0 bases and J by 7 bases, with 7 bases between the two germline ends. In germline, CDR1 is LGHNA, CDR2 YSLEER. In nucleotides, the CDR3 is TGCGCCAGCAGCCAAGATCGAGGGAACATTCAGTACTTC. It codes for CASSQDRGNIQYF.

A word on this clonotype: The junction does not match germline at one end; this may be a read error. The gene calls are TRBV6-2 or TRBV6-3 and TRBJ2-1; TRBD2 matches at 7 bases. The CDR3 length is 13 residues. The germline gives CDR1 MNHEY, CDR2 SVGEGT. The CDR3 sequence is CASSYSNWGGQFF. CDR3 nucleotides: TGTGCCAGCAGCTACTCGAATTGGGGGGGACAGTTCTTC.

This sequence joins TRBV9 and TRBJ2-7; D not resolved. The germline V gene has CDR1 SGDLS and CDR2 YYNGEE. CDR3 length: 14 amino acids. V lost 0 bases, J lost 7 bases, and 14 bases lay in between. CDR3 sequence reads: CASSVGGYPQEQYF. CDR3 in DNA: TGTGCCAGCAGCGTAGGAGGCTACCCTCAGGAGCAGTACTTC. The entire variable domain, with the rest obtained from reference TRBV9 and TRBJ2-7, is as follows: DSGVTQTPKHLITATGQRVTLRCSPRSGDLSVYWYQQSLDQGLQFLIQYYNGEERAKGNILERFSAQQFPDLHSELNLSSLELGDSALYFCASSVGGYPQEQYFGPGTRLTVT.

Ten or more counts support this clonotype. In DNA form, the CDR3 reads TGTGCCAGCCTACCACGGGGGGAATCTGGGGCCAACGTCCTGACTTTC. Protein: CASLPRGESGANVLTF. The chain is built from TRBV28 and TRBJ2-6, with TRBD2 matching 7 bases. This CDR3 is 16 amino acids long. CDR1 is MDHEN, CDR2 SYDVKM, per germline. Trimming at V came to 8 bases and at J to 1 base, leaving 8 bases not matched to a gene. The variable domain in full, with the rest retrieved from reference TRBV28 and TRBJ2-6, is DVKVTQSSRYLVKRTGEKVFLECVQDMDHENMFWYRQDPGLGLRLIYFSYDVKMKEKGDIPEGYSVSREKKERFSLILESASTNQTSMYLCASLPRGESGANVLTFGAGSRLTVL.

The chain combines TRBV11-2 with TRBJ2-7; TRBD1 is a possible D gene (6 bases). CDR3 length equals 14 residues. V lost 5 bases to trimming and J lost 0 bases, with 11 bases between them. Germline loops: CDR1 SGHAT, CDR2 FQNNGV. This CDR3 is CASSPGHSSYEQYF. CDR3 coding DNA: TGTGCCAGCAGCCCGGGACACAGCTCCTACGAGCAGTACTTC.

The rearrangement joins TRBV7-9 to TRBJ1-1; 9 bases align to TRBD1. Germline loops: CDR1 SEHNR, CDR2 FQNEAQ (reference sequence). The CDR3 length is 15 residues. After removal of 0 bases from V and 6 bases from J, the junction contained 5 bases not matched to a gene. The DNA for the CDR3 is TGTGCCAGCAGCTTAGCAAGGGGACAGGGCTCTGAAGCTTTCTTT. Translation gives CASSLARGQGSEAFF.

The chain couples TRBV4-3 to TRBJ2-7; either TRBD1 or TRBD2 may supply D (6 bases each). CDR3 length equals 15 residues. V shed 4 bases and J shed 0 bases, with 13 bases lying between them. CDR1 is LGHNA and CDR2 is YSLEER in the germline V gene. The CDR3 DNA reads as TGCGCCAGCAGCCCGGGGGCAGGGAGCTCCTACGAGCAGTACTTC. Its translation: CASSPGAGSSYEQYF.

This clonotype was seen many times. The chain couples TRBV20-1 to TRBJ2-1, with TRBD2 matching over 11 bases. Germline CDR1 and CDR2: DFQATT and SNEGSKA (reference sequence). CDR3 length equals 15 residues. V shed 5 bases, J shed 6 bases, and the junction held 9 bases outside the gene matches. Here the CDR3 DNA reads TGCAGTGCTGGGATGCTAGCGGGGGGCCTCAATGAGCAGTTCTTC. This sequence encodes CSAGMLAGGLNEQFF.

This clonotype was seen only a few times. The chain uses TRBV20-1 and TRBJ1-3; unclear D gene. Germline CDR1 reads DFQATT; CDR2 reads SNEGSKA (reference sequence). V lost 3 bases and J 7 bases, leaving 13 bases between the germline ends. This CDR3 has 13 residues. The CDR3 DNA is TGCAGTGCTAGGGGGTTAAGAGGTAACACCATATATTTT. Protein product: CSARGLRGNTIYF.

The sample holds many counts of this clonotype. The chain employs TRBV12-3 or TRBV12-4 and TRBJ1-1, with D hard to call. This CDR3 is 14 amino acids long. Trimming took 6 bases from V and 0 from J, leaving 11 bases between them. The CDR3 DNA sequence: TGTGCCAGCAGATCTCGTTCGGTGAACACTGAAGCTTTCTTT. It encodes CASRSRSVNTEAFF.

The DNA for the CDR3 is TGCAGTGCTAGACCCTCGTACAGGCTTACCGGGGAGCTGTTTTTT. Translated, it gives CSARPSYRLTGELFF. The chain is built from TRBV20-1 and TRBJ2-2; TRBD1 might be the D (5 bases). V dropped 2 bases and J dropped 5 bases, with 15 bases sitting between them. Germline assignment: CDR1 DFQATT and CDR2 SNEGSKA (reference sequence). CDR3 length equals 15 residues.

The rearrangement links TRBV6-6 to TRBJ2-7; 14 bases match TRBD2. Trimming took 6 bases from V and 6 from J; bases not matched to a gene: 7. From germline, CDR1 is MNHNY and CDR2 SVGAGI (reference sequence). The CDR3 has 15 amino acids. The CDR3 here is CASRGGLAGGGEQYF. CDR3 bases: TGTGCCAGCAGAGGAGGACTAGCGGGGGGTGGCGAGCAGTACTTC.